One sample yielded the 8 T cell receptor beta chains listed below, sequenced in a study of blood T cell repertoires in COVID-19. Method: immunoSEQ multiplex PCR; TCRdb's copy keeps in-frame clones and lacks some. The table lists about 250,000 clones, around 88% of them singletons, with about 6.7% in the top ten. The sample comprised peripheral blood. The source of these receptors is a woman aged 30 to 39 with COVID-19, enrolled during active disease.

Turning to this clone: One end of the junction does not line up with germline, which may come from a read error. The chain employs TRBV4-3 and TRBJ2-1; possible D gene TRBD2, 6 bases. The germline CDR1 and CDR2 sequences are LGHNA and YSLEER. CDR3 size: 13 residues. CDR3 in amino acids: CASSQGPGRDLIF. In nucleotides, the CDR3 is TGCGCCAGCAGCCAAGGTCCAGGGCGGGACTTAATCTTC.

The V and J genes are TRBV5-4 and TRBJ2-5; 7 bases align to TRBD1. The ends lost 5 bases at V and 5 bases at J; junction bases unmatched: 6. Per the germline V gene, CDR1 is SGHNT and CDR2 is YYREEE (reference sequence). The CDR3 has 13 amino acids. As DNA, the CDR3 is TGTGCCAGCAGAGATAAGGACAGGGAGACCCAGTACTTC. Protein: CASRDKDRETQYF. The whole variable domain, remainder taken from reference TRBV5-4 and TRBJ2-5, is ETGVTQSPTHLIKTRGQQVTLRCSSQSGHNTVSWYQQALGQGPQFIFQYYREEENGRGNFPPRFSGLQFPNYSSELNVNALELDDSALYLCASRDKDRETQYFGPGTRLLVL.

This chain uses TRBV2 with TRBJ2-7; 8 nucleotides agree with TRBD1. The germline V gene encodes CDR1 SNHLY and CDR2 FYNNEI. The J segment lost 0 bases and the V segment lost 6 bases, leaving 7 bases of the junction unmatched. The CDR3 consists of 15 residues. The CDR3 DNA reads as TGTGCCAGCAGCAGACAGGGGATAAGCTCCTACGAGCAGTACTTC. Translation: CASSRQGISSYEQYF.

The table lists this clone with a count of one. The rearrangement joins TRBV11-3 to TRBJ2-1; TRBD2 matches 7 bases. The germline gives CDR1 SGHNT, CDR2 YENEEA. After removal of 1 base from V and 4 bases from J, the junction contained 10 bases not matched to a gene. There are 17 residues in the CDR3. DNA of the CDR3: TGTGCCAGCAGCTTAGTGGGGGGGGTAGCGCCTTACAATGAGCAGTTCTTC. It specifies CASSLVGGVAPYNEQFF.

This chain uses TRBV27 with TRBJ2-1; possible D gene TRBD2, 6 bases. Trimming took off 5 bases at V and 12 bases at J, with 17 bases between the two ends. The CDR3 extends over 13 amino acids. CDR1 and CDR2 from the germline V gene are MNHEY and SMNVEV (reference sequence). The CDR3 is CASSPGTSEGQFF. The CDR3 coding sequence is TGTGCCAGCAGTCCGGGGACTTCGGAGGGGCAGTTCTTC.

This clone was recorded a few times. The gene calls are TRBV18 and TRBJ1-2; D is unclear. CDR1 and CDR2 (germline): KGHSH, LQKENI. The CDR3 extends over 15 amino acids. Trimming cost V 0 bases and J 7 bases, with 15 bases left between them. CDR3 coding DNA: TGTGCCAGCTCACCACCAACACGCCATGAGGGTGGCTACACCTTC. It is translated as CASSPPTRHEGGYTF.

This clone was counted a few times. This chain uses TRBV6-2 or TRBV6-3 with TRBJ2-3, with a weak D call TRBD1 (5 bases). V lost 5 bases to trimming and J lost 2 bases, with 14 bases between them. Germline V CDR1 and CDR2: MNHEY, SVGEGT. The CDR3 runs 15 residues. CDR3 DNA sequence: TGTGCCAGCAGTCTACAGGAAGGAGTCACAGATACGCAGTATTTT. This codes for CASSLQEGVTDTQYF.

This chain uses TRBV6-5 with TRBJ1-3, with a possible D match to TRBD1 (5 bases). Per the germline V gene, CDR1 is MNHEY and CDR2 is SVGAGI. Between the trimmed V and J ends, which lost 7 bases and 0 bases, there was a span of 10 bases. CDR3 length: 14 amino acids. The CDR3 bases are TGTGCCAGCATGGGGCAGATCTCTGGAAACACCATATATTTT. This codes for CASMGQISGNTIYF.